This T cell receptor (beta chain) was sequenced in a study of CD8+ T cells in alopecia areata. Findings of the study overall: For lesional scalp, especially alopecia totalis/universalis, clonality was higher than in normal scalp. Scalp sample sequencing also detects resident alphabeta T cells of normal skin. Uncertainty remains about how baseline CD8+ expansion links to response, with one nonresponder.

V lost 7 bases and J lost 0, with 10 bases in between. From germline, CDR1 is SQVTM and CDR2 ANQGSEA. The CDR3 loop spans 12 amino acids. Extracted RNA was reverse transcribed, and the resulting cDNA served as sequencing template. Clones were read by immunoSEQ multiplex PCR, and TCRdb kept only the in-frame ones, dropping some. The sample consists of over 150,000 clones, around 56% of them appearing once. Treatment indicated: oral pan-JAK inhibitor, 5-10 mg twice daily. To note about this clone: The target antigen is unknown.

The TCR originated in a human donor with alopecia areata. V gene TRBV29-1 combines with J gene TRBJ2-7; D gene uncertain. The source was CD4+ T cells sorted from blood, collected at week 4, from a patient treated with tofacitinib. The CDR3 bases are TGCAGCGGGGTGGCTAGCTCCTACGAGCAGTACTTC. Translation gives CSGVASSYEQYF.